The T cell receptor (beta chain) under discussion was sequenced for a study of cytomegalovirus exposure and HLA in healthy donors. Study outcomes and limitations: Analyzed later, most CMV-associated TCR beta chains appeared HLA-restricted.

The CDR3 runs 15 residues. Per germline, CDR1 SNHLY and CDR2 FYNNEI. The sample holds a few counts of this clone. Its antigen remains unknown. PCR used 60 Vbeta primers and 13 Jbeta primers. Assay used: immunoSEQ multiplex PCR; TCRdb lists only in-frame clones, some missing. This sample carries around 110,000 clones, less than 80% of them seen once, and the ten largest clones take around 7.4%. This clonotype was obtained from a man aged 25-45 years in good health and CMV-seronegative. Material for sequencing was PBMCs. The chain uses TRBV2 and TRBJ2-5; D call uncertain. The J call is uncertain, as TRBJ2-7 better fits the DNA end. In DNA form, the CDR3 reads TGTGCCAGCAGTTTTATGACGGAGTCCAACGCCGAGCAGTACTTC. Encoded protein: CASSFMTESNAEQYF.